This entry describes one T cell receptor (beta chain). Its specificity is not known. The sample originates from a study of cytomegalovirus exposure and HLA in healthy donors. It was healthy bone marrow donors who served as donors. Study-level results: Beyond CMV serostatus, there was no information to go on about immune exposure. High specificity and sensitivity for cytomegalovirus status were reported for the classifier. Follow-up analysis seemed to connect common viral pathogens with several of the most significant clusters identified.

PCR primers comprised 60 Vbeta and 13 Jbeta primers. The assay was immunoSEQ multiplex PCR, and TCRdb's table has in-frame clones only and misses some. The sample comprises about 190,000 clones, around nine tenths of which are singletons, and 1.5% to 2% rests with the top ten. V was pared by 5 bases and J by 1 base, with 5 bases of the junction left unmatched. The CDR3 is 15 residues long. The germline V gene encodes CDR1 SGHAT and CDR2 FQNNGV. Sequenced sample: PBMCs. The origin of this receptor is a woman aged 18-29 years in good health and CMV-seronegative. V gene TRBV11-2 combines with J gene TRBJ2-7; 10 bases map to TRBD2. In nucleotides, the CDR3 is TGTGCCAGCAGCCTTAGCGGGGGGTCTTCCTACGAGCAGTACTTC. It encodes CASSLSGGSSYEQYF. The variable domain in full, completed from reference TRBV11-2 and TRBJ2-7, reads EAGVAQSPRYKIIEKRQSVAFWCNPISGHATLYWYQQILGQGPKLLIQFQNNGVVDDSQLPKDRFSAERLKGVDSTLKIQPAKLEDSAVYLCASSLSGGSSYEQYFGPGTRLTVT.